The 18 T cell receptor beta chains listed next were all sequenced from one sample in a study of T-cell memory formation after mild COVID-19. MiXCR was run by TCRdb on the 5' RACE reads, yielding one entry per CDR3 protein. In the table there are nearly 350,000 distinct CDR3 sequences, roughly 13% of which are singletons. Input material: PBMCs or a T cell subset sorted from them (not recorded which). All receptors derive from a man aged 18 to 29 who had mild COVID-19 (a few samples of this study predate the infection). Cell type and time point are not known.

The chain recombines TRBV5-1 with TRBJ2-2, with 7 bases identical to TRBD1. This CDR3 is built from 14 residues. The V and J ends lost 7 bases and 6 bases, in that order; junction bases with no gene match: 9. Germline V lookup: CDR1 SGHRS, CDR2 YFSETQ. The CDR3 is CASGDRAGAGELFF. DNA of the CDR3: TGCGCCAGCGGTGACAGGGCTGGGGCCGGGGAGCTGTTTTTT.

The chain couples TRBV6-5 to TRBJ1-6; D gene uncertain. There are 12 residues in the CDR3. V dropped 1 base and J dropped 10 bases, with 5 bases sitting between them. Germline V gives CDR1 MNHEY, CDR2 SVGAGI. CDR3 protein: CASSYWGSPLHF. For the CDR3, the DNA is TGTGCCAGCAGTTACTGGGGATCACCCCTCCACTTT.

The chain employs TRBV20-1 and TRBJ1-1; no clear D. The CDR3 extends over 15 amino acids. CDR1 is DFQATT, CDR2 SNEGSKA, per germline (reference sequence). Trimming removed 6 bases at V and 0 bases at J, with 17 bases between. CDR3 residues: CSASGVGPMNTEAFF. Here the CDR3 DNA reads TGCAGTGCCTCCGGGGTCGGCCCTATGAACACTGAAGCTTTCTTT.

This clonotype has ten or more counts. The J gene is TRBJ2-3, the V gene TRBV12-3 or TRBV12-4, with D uncertain. The V end was cut by 6 bases, the J end by 7 bases, with 17 bases between. The CDR3 contains 14 residues. CDR3 nucleotide sequence: TGTGCCAGCAGCTCCACCAGCAGTGGGAATACGCAGTATTTT. It is translated as CASSSTSSGNTQYF.

This clonotype was seen more than once but under ten times. The V call is TRBV12-3 or TRBV12-4, the J call TRBJ1-1; D uncertain. The CDR3 runs to 13 residues. V was shortened by 3 bases and J by 4 bases, with 9 bases between the two germline ends. CDR3 sequence: CASSLGQSTEAFF. CDR3 in DNA: TGTGCCAGCAGTTTGGGCCAAAGCACTGAAGCTTTCTTT.

In this sample, this clonotype turned up many times. The chain combines TRBV12-3 or TRBV12-4 with TRBJ1-1, with TRBD1 matching 8 bases. V gave up 5 bases and J gave up 2 bases; unmatched junction bases: 7. This CDR3 contains 15 residues. This CDR3 is CASSPRTGNNTEAFF. The CDR3 region has the DNA TGTGCCAGCAGTCCCCGGACAGGGAATAACACTGAAGCTTTCTTT.

This clonotype was detected only a few times. This chain uses TRBV20-1 with TRBJ1-3; D gene unclear. Between the trimmed V and J ends, which lost 0 bases and 4 bases, there was a span of 10 bases. The CDR3 is made up of 14 amino acids. The germline gives CDR1 DFQATT, CDR2 SNEGSKA (reference sequence). The CDR3: CSARDAGSGNTIYF. CDR3 nucleotide sequence: TGCAGTGCTAGAGATGCGGGCTCGGGAAACACCATATATTTT.

This sequence joins TRBV3-2 and TRBJ1-6; no DNA check was done on the table's D call, TRBD1. TRBV3-2 is labeled a pseudogene. The CDR3 totals 16 residues. The CDR3 bases are TGTGCCAGCAGCCGGGACACCGGGTGTTGTAATTCACCCCTCCACTTT. This gives the protein CASSRDTGCCNSPLHF.

The V call is TRBV30, the J call TRBJ1-1; tentatively, D is TRBD1 (5 bases). V was shortened by 3 bases and J by 10 bases, with 15 bases between the two germline ends. The CDR3 covers 12 residues. Per the germline V gene, CDR1 is GTSNPN and CDR2 is SVGIG (reference sequence). The CDR3 DNA is TGTGCCTGGAGGCAGGGTATAAGTGGAGCTTTCTTT. Amino acids: CAWRQGISGAFF.

The V gene is TRBV10-3, the J gene TRBJ1-6; the D gene is possibly TRBD1 (5 bases). Germline CDR1 reads ENHRY; CDR2 reads SYGVKD. Trimming took off 0 bases at V and 9 bases at J, with 9 bases between the two ends. The CDR3 contains 14 residues. The CDR3 protein is CAISESQGGSPLHF. Written as DNA, the CDR3 is TGTGCCATCAGTGAGTCGCAGGGAGGTTCACCCCTCCACTTT.

This clonotype was detected only a few times. This sequence joins TRBV7-9 and TRBJ1-3; D might be TRBD1 (6 bases). The CDR3 sequence is 15 residues long. Germline V gene data show CDR1 as SEHNR and CDR2 as FQNEAQ (reference sequence). Deletions cut 1 base from V and 2 bases from J, with 9 bases between. DNA for the CDR3: TGTGCCAGCAGCTTAGAAGGGGGAACTGGAAACACCATATATTTT. Residues: CASSLEGGTGNTIYF.

This clonotype was seen more than once but under ten times. This rearrangement joins TRBV7-8 to TRBJ1-4; 9 bases are shared with TRBD1. Germline trimming cut 1 base from V and 0 bases from J; bases unmatched to any gene: 6. The V gene's germline CDR1 is SGHVS and CDR2 FQNEAQ. The CDR3 is 18 residues long. CDR3 nucleotide sequence: TGTGCCAGCAGCTTAGGGCGGGACAGGGCTACAACTAATGAAAAACTGTTTTTT. Encoded protein: CASSLGRDRATTNEKLFF.

The CDR3 spells CASSRSAYEQYF. In DNA, the CDR3 is TGTGCCAGCAGCCGCAGTGCCTACGAGCAGTACTTC. V usage is TRBV7-2 and J usage is TRBJ2-7, with unresolved D. Germline assignment: CDR1 SGHTA and CDR2 FQGNSA. The CDR3 sequence is 12 residues long. V was clipped by 5 bases and J by 2 bases, with 7 bases between them.

CDR3 sequence: CATSERLHNEQFF. For the CDR3, the DNA is TGTGCCACCAGTGAGCGGCTACACAATGAGCAGTTCTTC. V usage is TRBV24-1 and J usage is TRBJ2-1; the D is unclear. Germline CDR1 and CDR2: KGHDR and SFDVKD. V lost 4 bases to trimming and J lost 5 bases, with 8 bases between them. This CDR3 comprises 13 residues.

The rearrangement links TRBV6-5 to TRBJ1-1; possible D gene TRBD1, 6 bases. Trimming removed 5 bases from V and 2 bases from J, with 12 bases in between. CDR3 length: 14 amino acids. Germline loops: CDR1 MNHEY, CDR2 SVGAGI. CDR3 nucleotide sequence: TGTGCCAGCAGTCGCGGACAGCTCAACACTGAAGCTTTCTTT. As protein: CASSRGQLNTEAFF.

Ten or more counts support this clonotype. The chain recombines TRBV7-9 with TRBJ2-5, with D possibly TRBD2 on 6 matching bases. CDR3 length equals 14 residues. With 5 bases removed from V and 2 bases from J, the gap between germline ends came to 12 bases. Germline V gene data show CDR1 as SEHNR and CDR2 as FQNEAQ (reference sequence). The CDR3 region is CASSEAGLQETQYF. The CDR3 DNA reads TGTGCCAGCAGCGAGGCGGGGTTACAAGAGACCCAGTACTTC. Drawing the rest from reference TRBV7-9 and TRBJ2-5, the complete variable domain is DTGVSQNPRHKITKRGQNVTFRCDPISEHNRLYWYRQTLGQGPEFLTYFQNEAQLEKSRLLSDRFSAERPKGSFSTLEIQRTEQGDSAMYLCASSEAGLQETQYFGPGTRLLVL.

The chain joins TRBV6-5 to TRBJ2-7; TRBD1 is a possible D gene (6 bases). The CDR3 runs 16 residues. V was pared by 0 bases and J by 3 bases, with 15 bases between. Germline CDR1 reads MNHEY; CDR2 reads SVGAGI. The CDR3 reads CASSYSAPQGHYEQYF. Here the CDR3 DNA reads TGTGCCAGCAGTTACTCTGCGCCACAGGGCCACTACGAGCAGTACTTC.

This sequence joins TRBV19 and TRBJ1-1; D is unclear. CDR1 is LNHDA and CDR2 is SQIVND in the germline V gene (reference sequence). Trimming removed 4 bases from V and 5 bases from J, with 17 bases in between. The CDR3 covers 15 residues. The CDR3, as DNA: TGTGCCAGTAGTACCCCTACACGCCCTGGAACTGAAGCTTTCTTT. It encodes CASSTPTRPGTEAFF.